This entry describes one T cell receptor (beta chain). Its antigen is currently unknown. The CDR3 is 13 amino acids. Trimming took off 1 base at V and 1 base at J, with 5 bases between the two ends. Germline V gene data show CDR1 as PRHDT and CDR2 as FYEKMQ (reference sequence). Assay used: immunoSEQ multiplex PCR; TCRdb lists only in-frame clones, some missing. The sample lists under 150,000 clones; roughly 82% were seen once. This record belongs to a study of T cell responses to AZD1222 COVID-19 vaccine. Whole-study findings and limits: Regions 160-218 and 743-854 dominated among vaccine-associated CD4 TCRs spanning spike. It was only a handful of AZD1222 recipients who were seropositive at baseline. Clonal diversity was possibly underestimated, and the donors were mostly white British, with more females.

V gene TRBV13 combines with J gene TRBJ2-7; tentative D call: TRBD1 (5 bases). This sample comprised peripheral blood, obtained 28 days after the second AZD1222 dose. The sequence was collected from an adult who received the AZD1222 COVID-19 vaccine. This CDR3 reads CASSLDRSYEQYF. DNA for the CDR3: TGTGCCAGCAGCTTAGACAGGTCCTACGAGCAGTACTTC.